These 29 T cell receptor beta chains were all obtained from the same sample, sequenced in a study of siplizumab effects on memory and regulatory T cells. The repertoire was sequenced with immunoSEQ multiplex PCR; TCRdb's copy has only in-frame clones and lacks some. The sample lists 97,000 or so clones, roughly 92% occurring once. The sequenced sample was CD4+ T cells sorted from blood. The receptors stem from a human donor in good health.

The V gene is TRBV27, the J gene TRBJ1-1; D unclear. CDR1 MNHEY and CDR2 SMNVEV come from the germline V gene (reference sequence). This CDR3 comprises 11 residues. Trimming cost V 5 bases and J 4 bases, with 5 bases left between them. CDR3: CASSRGTEAFF. DNA for the CDR3: TGTGCCAGCAGTCGGGGCACTGAAGCTTTCTTT.

This chain links TRBV29-1 with TRBJ2-3; unclear D gene. From germline, CDR1 is SQVTM and CDR2 ANQGSEA. This CDR3 is built from 13 residues. The V gene lost 5 bases and the J gene lost 2 bases, with 11 bases spanning the gap. The CDR3 DNA reads as TGCAGCGTTAGGGATCCCATCACAGATACGCAGTATTTT. Amino acids: CSVRDPITDTQYF.

V is TRBV29-1 and J is TRBJ1-1; maybe TRBD1 (5 bases). Germline values: CDR1 SQVTM, CDR2 ANQGSEA. The CDR3 is 18 residues long. V lost 2 bases, J lost 1 base, and 23 bases lay in between. The chain's CDR3 is CSVETYFGAGFENTEAFF. The CDR3 nucleotides are TGCAGCGTTGAAACTTACTTTGGGGCAGGGTTCGAGAACACTGAAGCTTTCTTT.

The chain employs TRBV11-3 and TRBJ2-1; TRBD2 aligns across 12 bases. The CDR3 contains 16 residues. V gave up 1 base and J gave up 4 bases; unmatched junction bases: 2. The germline CDR1 and CDR2 sequences are SGHNT and YENEEA. The CDR3 region is CASSLVLAGGYNEQFF. The CDR3 bases are TGTGCCAGCAGCTTAGTACTAGCGGGAGGTTACAATGAGCAGTTCTTC.

This chain uses TRBV6-6 with TRBJ1-3; tentatively, D is TRBD1 (5 bases). Germline CDR1 and CDR2: MNHNY and SVGAGI (reference sequence). The germline V and J ends were trimmed by 7 bases and 3 bases, with 10 bases remaining between them. This CDR3 has 13 amino acids. CDR3 region: CASIRGNGNTIYF. As DNA, the CDR3 is TGTGCCAGCATACGGGGGAATGGAAACACCATATATTTT.

This clone was detected once. The CDR3 sequence: CASSFWDRGGPDNSPLHF. CDR3 coding DNA: TGCGCCAGCAGCTTCTGGGACAGGGGAGGTCCAGATAATTCACCCCTCCACTTT. The chain combines TRBV5-1 with TRBJ1-6, with 10 bases aligning to TRBD1. The V gene's germline CDR1 is SGHRS and CDR2 YFSETQ. The CDR3 is made up of 18 amino acids. V lost 2 bases to trimming and J lost 5 bases; unmatched junction nucleotides: 10.

This clone was counted a single time. The DNA is left out, because the CDR3 cannot be placed on it with certainty; the CDR3 is given as TCRdb lists it. V and J are TRBV6-5 and TRBJ1-1. Germline V lookup: CDR1 MNHEY, CDR2 SVGAGI. The CDR3 extends over 11 residues, inclusive of both ends. CDR3 protein: CASSSSGGAFF.

The CDR3 loop reads CASSFPDGPQHF. In DNA, the CDR3 is TGTGCCAGCAGCTTCCCCGATGGGCCCCAGCATTTT. The V gene is TRBV7-9, the J gene TRBJ1-5; D gene uncertain. CDR1 is SEHNR, CDR2 FQNEAQ, per germline (reference sequence). The CDR3 is made up of 12 amino acids. V was shortened by 3 bases and J by 9 bases, with 9 bases between the two germline ends.

In DNA, the CDR3 is TGTGCCAGCAGTGAAGACAGGGAGAGCACTGAAGCTTTCTTT. Protein sequence: CASSEDRESTEAFF. This chain joins TRBV6-4 and TRBJ1-1; 7 positions match TRBD1. CDR3 length: 14 residues. After removal of 3 bases from V and 4 bases from J, the junction contained 5 bases not matched to a gene. The germline V gene has CDR1 MRHNA and CDR2 SNTAGT.

The V and J genes are TRBV5-4 and TRBJ2-7; D might be TRBD2 (6 bases). The CDR3 runs to 14 residues. Trimming left V 2 bases short and J 7 bases short, with 16 bases between. Per germline, CDR1 SGHNT and CDR2 YYREEE (reference sequence). The CDR3 protein is CASSFRTTVWEQYF. CDR3 bases: TGTGCCAGCAGCTTCAGGACTACTGTGTGGGAGCAGTACTTC.

The V gene is TRBV7-6, the J gene TRBJ1-1; D unclear. The CDR3 is 12 amino acids. Germline V CDR1 and CDR2: SGHVS, FNYEAQ. Trimming shortened V by 5 bases and J by 5 bases, and 9 bases separated the two germline ends. The CDR3 loop reads CASSVTGTEAFF. The CDR3 region has the DNA TGTGCCAGCAGCGTGACTGGGACTGAAGCTTTCTTT. Supplemented by reference TRBV7-6 and TRBJ1-1, the full variable domain reads GAGVSQSPRYKVTKRGQDVALRCDPISGHVSLYWYRQALGQGPEFLTYFNYEAQQDKSGLPNDRFSAERPEGSISTLTIQRTEQRDSAMYRCASSVTGTEAFFGQGTRLTVV.

This sequence joins TRBV6-1 and TRBJ1-6, with D hard to call. Trimming shortened V by 4 bases and J by 7 bases, and 8 bases separated the two germline ends. The CDR3 loop spans 13 amino acids. Germline V lookup: CDR1 MNHNS, CDR2 SASEGT. The CDR3 reads CASSGAWNSPLHF. CDR3 bases: TGTGCCAGCAGTGGGGCGTGGAATTCACCCCTCCACTTT.

The V gene is TRBV7-2, the J gene TRBJ1-4; TRBD1 matches 7 bases. The germline gives CDR1 SGHTA, CDR2 FQGNSA. V gave up 5 bases and J gave up 6 bases; unmatched junction bases: 6. This CDR3 is built from 14 residues. CDR3 region: CASSRDRADEKLFF. The DNA for the CDR3 is TGTGCCAGCAGCCGCGACAGGGCAGATGAAAAACTGTTTTTT.

The rearrangement joins TRBV29-1 to TRBJ2-1; 8 nucleotides agree with TRBD2. The V gene end was trimmed by 5 bases and the J gene end by 7 bases; junction bases not matched to a gene: 7. CDR1 SQVTM and CDR2 ANQGSEA come from the germline V gene. The CDR3 is 13 residues long. The CDR3 coding sequence is TGCAGCGTTCTCCAGCGGGAGTTAAATGAGCAGTTCTTC. Translating it yields CSVLQRELNEQFF.

V is TRBV11-3 and J is TRBJ1-4; D is undetermined. Looked up from germline, CDR1 is SGHNT and CDR2 is YENEEA. CDR3 length equals 15 residues. The V end lost 1 base, the J end lost 2 bases, and 8 bases lay between the germline ends. The CDR3 sequence is CASSLGSGTNEKLFF. The CDR3 DNA reads as TGTGCCAGCAGCTTAGGATCGGGGACTAATGAAAAACTGTTTTTT. The whole variable domain, filled in from reference TRBV11-3 and TRBJ1-4, reads EAGVVQSPRYKIIEKKQPVAFWCNPISGHNTLYWYLQNLGQGPELLIRYENEEAVDDSQLPKDRFSAERLKGVDSTLKIQPAELGDSAVYLCASSLGSGTNEKLFFGSGTQLSVL.

The chain combines TRBV5-1 with TRBJ2-7; D possibly matches TRBD1 or TRBD2 (7 bases each). The CDR3 spans 13 residues. CDR1 SGHRS and CDR2 YFSETQ come from the germline V gene. V lost 2 bases and J 6 bases, leaving 12 bases between the germline ends. DNA of the CDR3: TGCGCCAGCAGCTTCCAGGGGGAGGGCGAGCAGTACTTC. Translated, it gives CASSFQGEGEQYF.

The chain couples TRBV29-1 to TRBJ1-3; 9 bases are shared with TRBD1. The CDR3 is made up of 12 amino acids. V lost 6 bases to trimming and J lost 6 bases; unmatched junction nucleotides: 3. Looked up from germline, CDR1 is SQVTM and CDR2 is ANQGSEA. In DNA form, the CDR3 reads TGCAGCGTCCGGACAGGGGAAAACACCATATATTTT. This sequence encodes CSVRTGENTIYF.

The V gene is TRBV7-2, the J gene TRBJ2-3; D might be TRBD2 (5 bases). V was cut by 3 bases and J by 1 base, with 11 bases left in between. Germline V gene sequence: CDR1 SGHTA, CDR2 FQGNSA. This CDR3 region has 15 residues. CDR3 nucleotide sequence: TGTGCCAGCAGCTTTCTACCAGCGGGCACAGATACGCAGTATTTT. Residues: CASSFLPAGTDTQYF.

This sequence joins TRBV19 and TRBJ2-5; maybe TRBD1 (5 bases). The germline V gene encodes CDR1 LNHDA and CDR2 SQIVND (reference sequence). The CDR3 covers 14 residues. With 3 bases removed from V and 4 bases from J, the gap between germline ends came to 12 bases. The CDR3 reads CASSISQGGETQYF. In DNA, the CDR3 is TGTGCCAGTAGTATCAGCCAGGGTGGAGAGACCCAGTACTTC.

The chain joins TRBV10-3 to TRBJ1-3, with 7 bases identical to TRBD1. The CDR3 loop spans 14 amino acids. Germline CDR1 and CDR2: ENHRY and SYGVKD. Trimming removed 6 bases from V and 2 bases from J; junction bases left unmatched: 4. As DNA, the CDR3 is TGTGCCATCAGCCCAACAGGGGCTGGAAACACCATATATTTT. It translates to CAISPTGAGNTIYF.

V is TRBV6-1 and J is TRBJ2-5, with 9 nucleotides matching TRBD2. The CDR3 has 16 amino acids. Trimming at V came to 4 bases and at J to 0 bases, leaving 6 bases not matched to a gene. CDR1 and CDR2 from the germline V gene are MNHNS and SASEGT. CDR3: CASSGLAGPYQETQYF. The CDR3, as DNA: TGTGCCAGCAGTGGCCTAGCGGGACCCTACCAAGAGACCCAGTACTTC.

This clone was picked up one time. The chain has TRBV12-5 and TRBJ2-2; D remains unclear. The CDR3 is made up of 12 amino acids. The V gene lost 5 bases and the J gene lost 7 bases, with 8 bases spanning the gap. The germline V gene has CDR1 LGHNT and CDR2 FRNRAP. The CDR3 DNA reads as TGTGCTAGTGGTCCGGTCAGCGGGGAGCTGTTTTTT. As protein: CASGPVSGELFF.

The chain joins TRBV29-1 to TRBJ2-7; 12 bases align to TRBD2. Germline values: CDR1 SQVTM, CDR2 ANQGSEA. The length of the CDR3 is 16 residues. V lost 1 base and J lost 0; bases outside the gene matches: 4. The CDR3 DNA reads as TGCAGCGTTGAAGCCAGGACTAGCGGGGTCTCCTACGAGCAGTACTTC. It encodes CSVEARTSGVSYEQYF.

The chain couples TRBV4-2 to TRBJ1-2; 9 nucleotides agree with TRBD1. CDR3 length: 15 residues. Germline V gene data show CDR1 as LGHNA and CDR2 as YNFKEQ. J gave up 1 base and V 4 bases, and 4 bases lay outside the gene matches. The chain's CDR3 is CASSPRDRDNYGYTF. DNA of the CDR3: TGTGCCAGCAGCCCTCGGGACAGGGATAACTATGGCTACACCTTC.

The chain has TRBV5-6 and TRBJ1-4; TRBD1 is a possible D gene (6 bases). From germline, CDR1 is SGHDT and CDR2 YYEEEE. The V end was cut by 0 bases, the J end by 6 bases, with 21 bases between. The CDR3 sequence is 18 residues long. CDR3: CASSLALNRAGSYEKLFF. The CDR3 nucleotides are TGTGCCAGCAGCTTGGCCCTGAACAGGGCGGGTTCATATGAAAAACTGTTTTTT.

This clone has more than one count but fewer than ten. The sample has other DNA sequences that encode this CDR3 too. The genes are TRBV15 and TRBJ2-3; TRBD2 matches at 12 bases. Trimming removed 0 bases from V and 2 bases from J; junction bases left unmatched: 6. CDR1 is LNHNV, CDR2 YYDKDF, per germline (reference sequence). CDR3 length: 18 residues. The CDR3 region has the DNA TGTGCCACCAGCAGAGACCTCCTAGCGGGAGGGATCACAGATACGCAGTATTTT. This translates into CATSRDLLAGGITDTQYF.

The chain links TRBV28 to TRBJ1-4; 8 nucleotides match TRBD1. The V gene end was trimmed by 10 bases and the J gene end by 7 bases; junction bases not matched to a gene: 8. Per germline, CDR1 MDHEN and CDR2 SYDVKM. The CDR3 runs 13 residues. This chain's CDR3 is CATSRTGTEKLFF. CDR3 nucleotides: TGTGCCACTAGCAGGACAGGGACTGAAAAACTGTTTTTT.

This sequence joins TRBV5-1 and TRBJ2-5, with 9 positions matching TRBD2. This CDR3 spans 17 amino acids. Germline lookup yields CDR1 SGHRS and CDR2 YFSETQ. Trimming cost V 4 bases and J 1 base; bases outside gene matches: 11. The CDR3 spells CASSTSGLAGFQETQYF. CDR3 in DNA: TGCGCCAGCAGCACATCGGGGCTAGCGGGATTCCAAGAGACCCAGTACTTC.

The chain uses TRBV5-6 and TRBJ2-2; D is uncertain. CDR1 is SGHDT and CDR2 is YYEEEE in the germline V gene. V lost 1 base, J lost 6 bases, and 13 bases lay in between. This CDR3 spans 15 amino acids. Here the CDR3 DNA reads TGTGCCAGCAGCTTGATCAGCAGGTTATCCGGGGAGCTGTTTTTT. Translating it yields CASSLISRLSGELFF.